A single sample gave rise to the 24 T cell receptor beta chains below, sequenced in a study of PD-L1 blockade in urothelial cancer. Sample time point: pretreatment peripheral blood. Assay: immunoSEQ multiplex PCR; the TCRdb copy retains only in-frame clones and omits some. The sample has tens of thousands of clones, 65% to 90% seen once. This sample comprised PBMCs, obtained around atezolizumab (anti-PD-L1) treatment. These receptors were collected from a man aged 55-75 years with urothelial cancer.

The chain employs TRBV9 and TRBJ1-1; perhaps TRBD1 as D (6 bases). CDR1 SGDLS and CDR2 YYNGEE come from the germline V gene. This CDR3 contains 14 residues. V shed 3 bases and J shed 5 bases, with 14 bases lying between them. CDR3: CASSASQGLTEAFF. CDR3 nucleotides: TGTGCCAGCAGCGCGAGTCAGGGGTTGACTGAAGCTTTCTTT.

The chain is built from TRBV20-1 and TRBJ2-5; no clear D gene. This CDR3 has 10 amino acids. The germline gives CDR1 DFQATT, CDR2 SNEGSKA (reference sequence). V was trimmed by 5 bases and J by 5 bases, leaving 6 bases between them. CDR3 in DNA: TGCAGTGCTGAGTCCGAGACCCAGTACTTC. This codes for CSAESETQYF.

CDR3 in DNA: TGTGCCAGCAGCTTAGGGATCGCGGCGCAGTACTTC. Residues: CASSLGIAAQYF. The rearrangement links TRBV7-2 to TRBJ2-7; D gene ambiguous. The V end lost 1 base, the J end lost 9 bases, and 10 bases lay between the germline ends. Germline CDR1 is SGHTA and CDR2 is FQGNSA. This CDR3 has 12 amino acids.

The gene calls are TRBV7-9 and TRBJ1-4, with 11 bases fitting TRBD1. The V gene's germline CDR1 is SEHNR and CDR2 FQNEAQ (reference sequence). V gave up 3 bases and J gave up 8 bases; unmatched junction bases: 17. CDR3 length equals 19 residues. The CDR3 coding sequence is TGTGCCAGCAGCTTGGTCGGACAGGGGGCGCGTAGTGGACGAGAAAAACTGTTTTTT. Encoded protein: CASSLVGQGARSGREKLFF.

This clone was recorded only once. The rearrangement uses TRBV19 and TRBJ2-6; no clear D gene. Germline lookup yields CDR1 LNHDA and CDR2 SQIVND (reference sequence). Trimming removed 5 bases from V and 0 bases from J, with 5 bases in between. The CDR3 is made up of 14 amino acids. The CDR3, as DNA: TGTGCCAGTAGTCTTCTCTCTGGGGCCAACGTCCTGACTTTC. Translation gives CASSLLSGANVLTF.

The rearrangement uses TRBV19 and TRBJ1-6, with 8 bases identical to TRBD1. V lost 7 bases and J lost 7; bases outside the gene matches: 12. CDR1 is LNHDA, CDR2 SQIVND, per germline (reference sequence). The CDR3 is 16 amino acids. This chain's CDR3 is CASTSTGTGQNSPLHF. The CDR3 region has the DNA TGTGCCAGTACCTCAACCGGGACAGGTCAAAATTCACCCCTCCACTTT.

The chain is built from TRBV28 and TRBJ2-7, with 12 nucleotides matching TRBD2. The CDR3 spans 16 residues. After removal of 3 bases from V and 4 bases from J, the junction contained 7 bases not matched to a gene. The germline V gene encodes CDR1 MDHEN and CDR2 SYDVKM. CDR3 coding DNA: TGTGCCAGCAGTTTTGGGGCTAGCGGGGGGGGATACGAGCAGTACTTC. Its protein product is CASSFGASGGGYEQYF.

The chain employs TRBV7-4 and TRBJ2-1, with D perhaps TRBD2 (6 bases). The CDR3 spans 17 residues. Germline V CDR1 and CDR2: SGHVT, SQSDAQ. V lost 5 bases to trimming and J lost 7 bases, with 24 bases between them. The CDR3 region is CASSLPPGTPTRNEQFF. The CDR3, as DNA: TGTGCCAGCAGCCTCCCGCCCGGGACTCCCACGCGGAATGAGCAGTTCTTC.

This chain's CDR3 is CASSQEYRSSYEQYF. CDR3 nucleotide sequence: TGCGCCAGCAGCCAAGAATACAGAAGCTCCTACGAGCAGTACTTC. The chain combines TRBV4-1 with TRBJ2-7; D uncertain. Between the trimmed V and J ends, which lost 0 bases and 0 bases, there was a span of 9 bases. This CDR3 contains 15 residues. Germline V gene sequence: CDR1 MGHRA, CDR2 YSYEKL.

The rearrangement links TRBV28 to TRBJ1-5, with 11 bases lining up with TRBD1. Germline trimming cut 10 bases from V and 2 bases from J; bases unmatched to any gene: 13. The CDR3 is made up of 17 amino acids. CDR1 MDHEN and CDR2 SYDVKM come from the germline V gene. The CDR3 DNA sequence: TGTGCCACCGAGGTCCCGGGACAGGGGGTGGGCAATCAGCCCCAGCATTTT. Encoded protein: CATEVPGQGVGNQPQHF.

The rearrangement uses TRBV11-2 and TRBJ1-3; D may be TRBD1 (5 bases). With 6 bases removed from V and 0 bases from J, the gap between germline ends came to 9 bases. The CDR3 loop spans 14 amino acids. Germline-derived CDR1 and CDR2 are SGHAT and FQNNGV. The CDR3 here is CASSPGISGNTIYF. Here the CDR3 DNA reads TGTGCCAGCAGTCCAGGGATCTCTGGAAACACCATATATTTT. Looking up the rest from reference TRBV11-2 and TRBJ1-3 gives the full variable domain: EAGVAQSPRYKIIEKRQSVAFWCNPISGHATLYWYQQILGQGPKLLIQFQNNGVVDDSQLPKDRFSAERLKGVDSTLKIQPAKLEDSAVYLCASSPGISGNTIYFGEGSWLTVV.

V is TRBV10-1 and J is TRBJ2-5; 11 positions agree with TRBD1. CDR1 is WNHNN, CDR2 SYGVQD, per germline (reference sequence). The trim removed 0 bases at V and 5 bases at J, leaving 2 bases unmatched. The CDR3 runs to 15 residues. CDR3 DNA sequence: TGCGCCAGCAGTGAGTCGGACAGGGGGCGCGAGACCCAGTACTTC. Amino acids: CASSESDRGRETQYF.

The chain couples TRBV5-4 to TRBJ1-1; D might be TRBD1 (5 bases). The CDR3 runs 18 residues. V was pared by 0 bases and J by 1 base, with 19 bases between. Germline CDR1 is SGHNT and CDR2 is YYREEE (reference sequence). CDR3 DNA: TGTGCCAGCAGCTTGGCCATGGGTTGGGGGGAGCAGAACACTGAAGCTTTCTTT. Its translation is CASSLAMGWGEQNTEAFF.

The chain is built from TRBV7-9 and TRBJ2-1; 9 bases agree with TRBD2. V dropped 5 bases and J dropped 2; count of bases not matched to a gene: 7. Germline V gives CDR1 SEHNR, CDR2 FQNEAQ (reference sequence). The CDR3 totals 16 residues. CDR3 sequence reads: CASSPMRGGAYNEQFF. In nucleotides, the CDR3 is TGTGCCAGCAGCCCCATGCGCGGGGGGGCCTACAATGAGCAGTTCTTC.

The V gene is TRBV5-1, the J gene TRBJ2-1; the match to TRBD1 covers 8 bases. Losses at the gene ends were 3 bases for V and 7 bases for J; bases not matched to a gene: 9. The CDR3 contains 15 residues. Germline V gives CDR1 SGHRS, CDR2 YFSETQ. The CDR3 spells CASSWSGGPSNEQFF. CDR3 sequence (DNA): TGCGCCAGCAGCTGGTCAGGGGGCCCCTCGAATGAGCAGTTCTTC.

The DNA of the CDR3 is TGTGCCAGCAGTTTTACCCAACTAGGATATGGCTACACCTTC. Protein sequence: CASSFTQLGYGYTF. This chain connects TRBV28 to TRBJ1-2; no clear D gene. The CDR3 runs 14 residues. V lost 3 bases to trimming and J lost 5 bases, with 13 bases between them. The germline V gene has CDR1 MDHEN and CDR2 SYDVKM.

The V and J genes are TRBV2 and TRBJ2-7, with a weak D call TRBD1 (5 bases). Trimming cost V 4 bases and J 3 bases, with 10 bases left between them. Looked up from germline, CDR1 is SNHLY and CDR2 is FYNNEI. This CDR3 comprises 13 residues. CDR3 protein: CASSVARDYEQYF. The CDR3, as DNA: TGTGCCAGCAGTGTGGCCAGGGACTACGAGCAGTACTTC.

This chain links TRBV18 with TRBJ1-1; D may be TRBD1 (5 bases). V lost 4 bases, J lost 6 bases, and 21 bases lay in between. The CDR3 sequence is 16 residues long. CDR1 and CDR2 from the germline V gene are KGHSH and LQKENI. The CDR3 sequence is CASSRDEMGGSAEAFF. CDR3 coding DNA: TGTGCCAGCTCACGCGATGAAATGGGGGGGTCGGCTGAAGCTTTCTTT.

V and J are TRBV4-1 and TRBJ2-5; 11 positions agree with TRBD2. Germline CDR1 is MGHRA and CDR2 is YSYEKL. Germline trimming cut 1 base from V and 5 bases from J; bases unmatched to any gene: 6. The CDR3 loop spans 16 amino acids. For the CDR3, the DNA is TGCGCCAGCAGCCAAGGAAGGACTAGCGGGTTGGAGACCCAGTACTTC. Encoded protein: CASSQGRTSGLETQYF.

This clone came up a few times. V is TRBV27 and J is TRBJ2-1; D is ambiguous. CDR3 length: 16 residues. Germline lookup yields CDR1 MNHEY and CDR2 SMNVEV (reference sequence). Trimming cost V 4 bases and J 0 bases, with 13 bases left between them. The CDR3 bases are TGTGCCAGCAGTTCCCCCAGCGTCACCTCCTACAATGAGCAGTTCTTC. As protein: CASSSPSVTSYNEQFF.

The chain is built from TRBV10-2 and TRBJ1-6, with 8 bases identical to TRBD1. The CDR3 extends over 14 amino acids. Germline V gene sequence: CDR1 WSHSY, CDR2 SAAADI. Unmatched junction bases numbered 4, after V lost 7 bases and J lost 5 bases. CDR3 DNA: TGCGCCAGCAAGAAACAGGGGGATAATTCACCCCTCCACTTT. Its protein is CASKKQGDNSPLHF.

In this sample, this clone turned up a few times. The gene calls are TRBV29-1 and TRBJ1-3; no reliable D call. The germline V gene has CDR1 SQVTM and CDR2 ANQGSEA. There are 15 residues in the CDR3. V was pared by 4 bases and J by 0 bases, with 13 bases between. CDR3 amino acids: CSVVSDLSSGNTIYF. Here the CDR3 DNA reads TGCAGCGTTGTATCGGACTTAAGCTCTGGAAACACCATATATTTT.

The CDR3 DNA is TGTGCCAGCAGCAAAGGGAATCCCGAGGATGGAAACACCATATATTTT. Translated: CASSKGNPEDGNTIYF. J is TRBJ1-3 and V is TRBV21-1. TRBV21-1 is termed a pseudogene. The CDR3 loop spans 16 amino acids.

The V gene is TRBV30, the J gene TRBJ1-2; TRBD1 matches 7 bases. There are 13 residues in the CDR3. V was pared by 3 bases and J by 7 bases, with 8 bases of the junction left unmatched. Germline loops: CDR1 GTSNPN, CDR2 SVGIG (reference sequence). The CDR3 sequence is CAWSQGVTGGYTF. CDR3 nucleotide sequence: TGTGCCTGGAGCCAGGGGGTTACTGGTGGCTACACCTTC.